This T cell receptor beta chain was recorded in a study of response to subunit inactivated influenza vaccine. Study-wide findings and caveats: Seasonal influenza vaccination, on each occasion, was suggested by the authors to recruit few new T cells.

Germline CDR1 SQVTM, CDR2 ANQGSEA. The ends lost 5 bases at V and 5 bases at J; junction bases unmatched: 7. CDR3 length: 15 amino acids. As concerns this clonotype: The antigen remains unidentified.

TCRdb re-called the RT-PCR reads with MiXCR, one entry per CDR3 protein. The table has fewer than 550,000 distinct CDR3 sequences, 25% seen once; the top ten hold approximately 1.9%. The receptor was derived from a man aged 45-65 years who received an inactivated influenza vaccine. This chain joins TRBV29-1 and TRBJ2-2; TRBD2 matches 11 bases. Sequencing was performed on CD4+ T cells sorted from PBMCs, taken 5 days after vaccination. CDR3 coding DNA: TGCAGCGTTTTTAGCGGGAGGGCCGGAACCGGGGAGCTGTTTTTT. Protein: CSVFSGRAGTGELFF.